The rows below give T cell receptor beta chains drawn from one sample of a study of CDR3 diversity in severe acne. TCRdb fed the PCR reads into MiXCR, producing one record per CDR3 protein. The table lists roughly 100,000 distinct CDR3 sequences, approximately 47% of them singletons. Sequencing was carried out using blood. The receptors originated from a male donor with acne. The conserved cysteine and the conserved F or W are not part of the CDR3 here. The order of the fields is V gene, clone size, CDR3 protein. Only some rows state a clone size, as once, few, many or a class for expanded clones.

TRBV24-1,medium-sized,AVASGSYNEQF
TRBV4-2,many,ASSQEEGQGSHEQY
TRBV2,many,ASLSTGWETQY
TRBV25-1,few,ATRRGRIYEQY
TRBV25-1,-,ASSLRDRGRAYGYT
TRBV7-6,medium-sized,ASSFSGGRETQY
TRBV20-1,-,SARDGVGTGELF
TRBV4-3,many,ASSQDGGDRANEQF
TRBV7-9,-,ASSPPGQGYYELD
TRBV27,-,ATLALAGLSDTQY
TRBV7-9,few,ASSSPQTRNTGELF
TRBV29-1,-,SVGQPNQPQH
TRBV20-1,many,SAAPAQIFTGELF
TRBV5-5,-,ASSADPQAYEQY
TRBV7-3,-,ASSSRGRGHGTDTQY
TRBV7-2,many,ASSRTGVGGYT
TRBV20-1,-,SAAMSEQF
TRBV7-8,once,ASSLGQVGPGANVLT
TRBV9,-,ASSVVVTDPYYT
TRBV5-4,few,ASSLGWGQGTHDTGELF
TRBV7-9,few,ASSSPPYEQY
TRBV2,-,ASSGTGPGTVQETQY